A selection of T cell receptor beta chains follows, all from one sample in a study of CD8+ T cells in alopecia areata. Profiled with immunoSEQ multiplex PCR; TCRdb holds only in-frame clones, not every one. Of about 120,000 clones in the sample, 50% to 75% were seen once. The sequencing used CD8+ T cells sorted from blood, collected at week 24, from a patient treated with tofacitinib. The receptor source for this set is a human donor with alopecia areata. The CDR3 runs from the conserved cysteine through the conserved F or W. D genes are given only for firm matches. Size values are once, few and many counts, or a class for expanded clones, and some rows have none.

>TRBD1|TRBV29-1|NA|TRBJ2-5
TGCAGCGTTGAAGACATGGGACAGGTCTTTGAAGAGACCCAGTACTTC
CSVEDMGQVFEETQYF
>NA|TRBV29-1|few|TRBJ2-7
TGCAGCGTTGAAGACATCCGGGAGCAGTACTTC
CSVEDIREQYF
>TRBD2|TRBV6-5|NA|TRBJ2-5
TGTGCCAGCAGTTATTCGGGGGGGCTTGAGACCCAGTACTTC
CASSYSGGLETQYF
>NA|TRBV30|NA|TRBJ1-1
TGTGCCTGGAGTTCACAGAGGAACACTGAAGCTTTCTTT
CAWSSQRNTEAFF
>TRBD2|TRBV15|NA|TRBJ2-3
TGTGCCACCAGCAGAGAGGGAGACGCGGGGGGGCCAGATACGCAGTATTTT
CATSREGDAGGPDTQYF
>TRBD1|TRBV6-5|NA|TRBJ1-2
TGTGCCAGCAGTCAGAGACAGGGGGCCCGGAATGGCTACACCTTC
CASSQRQGARNGYTF
>NA|TRBV5-6|NA|TRBJ1-5
TGTGCCAGCAGCACTGACAGGAACAATCAGCCCCAGCATTTT
CASSTDRNNQPQHF
>NA|TRBV4-1|few|TRBJ2-5
TGCGCCAGCAGCCACGACCGGGGGTTGGGAGAGCAGTACTTC
CASSHDRGLGEQYF
>TRBD1|TRBV30|NA|TRBJ1-5
TGTGCCTGGAGTCGAGGGGGCGATCAGCCCCAGCATTTT
CAWSRGGDQPQHF
>NA|TRBV7-9|NA|TRBJ1-4
TGTGCCAGCAGCCCTGGGGACGAAAAACTGTTTTTT
CASSPGDEKLFF
>NA|TRBV7-9|NA|TRBJ2-2
TGTGCCAGCAGCCCCGCGTGGGAAACCGGGGAGCTGTTTTTT
CASSPAWETGELFF
>NA|TRBV5-1|NA|TRBJ2-1
TGCGCCAGCAGCTTCAGGGGAAACAATGAGCAGTTCTTC
CASSFRGNNEQFF
>TRBD1|TRBV6-5|once|TRBJ1-2
TGTGCCAGCAGTTACTCGGAGGGGGCCAACTATGGCTACACCTTC
CASSYSEGANYGYTF
>TRBD1|TRBV6-6|NA|TRBJ1-5
TGTGCCAGCAGTCAGGGACAGGGGGCTGGTCAGCCCCAGCATTTT
CASSQGQGAGQPQHF
>NA|TRBV29-1|NA|TRBJ1-2
TGCAGCGTTGGGACAGACAAAAACTATGGCTACACCTTC
CSVGTDKNYGYTF
>TRBD1|TRBV6-6|few|TRBJ2-7
TGTGCCAGCAGTTACTCTCGGACAGGCGTTGAGGGAGAGCAGTACTTC
CASSYSRTGVEGEQYF
>NA|TRBV29-1|NA|TRBJ2-2
TGCAGCGTTGAAGAAGGAGCCGGGGAGCTGTTTTTT
CSVEEGAGELFF
>NA|TRBV28|NA|TRBJ1-3
TGTGCCAGCAGCGAGCTAGGAGCACAGGGCCTGGGGGACACCATATATTTT
CASSELGAQGLGDTIYF
>TRBD1|TRBV14|few|TRBJ2-1
TGTGCCAGCAGCCTATTTGGGACAGGGAACAATGAGCAGTTCTTC
CASSLFGTGNNEQFF
>TRBD1|TRBV5-6|few|TRBJ1-6
TGTGCCAGCAGCCCAACGACAGGGGATCTTTTTTCACCCCTCCACTTT
CASSPTTGDLFSPLHF
>NA|TRBV27|NA|TRBJ2-7
TGTGCCAGCAGTTTAATCGGGCCGAACATCGAGCAGTACTTC
CASSLIGPNIEQYF
>NA|TRBV10-3|NA|TRBJ1-5
TGTGCCATCAGTGAGGAGAGCAATCAGCCCCAGCATTTT
CAISEESNQPQHF
>TRBD1|TRBV9|NA|TRBJ2-7
TGTGCCAGCAGCCTTCGGGACAGCCCCTACGAGCAGTACTTC
CASSLRDSPYEQYF
>TRBD1|TRBV5-1|NA|TRBJ2-1
TGCGCCAGCAGCTTGGAGGGACAGTACAATGAGCAGTTCTTC
CASSLEGQYNEQFF
>NA|TRBV7-9|NA|TRBJ2-3
TGTGCCAGCAGCTTATGGGACGGTTCCACAGATACGCAGTATTTT
CASSLWDGSTDTQYF
>TRBD2|TRBV27|NA|TRBJ2-3
TGTGCCAGCAGTCTAGGGACTAGCGGGGTTACAGATACGCAGTATTTT
CASSLGTSGVTDTQYF
>NA|TRBV5-1|NA|TRBJ1-1
TGCGCCAGCAGCTTGGAAGGAGGCCGGACGAACACTGAAGCTTTCTTT
CASSLEGGRTNTEAFF
>NA|TRBV5-6|once|TRBJ2-7
TGTGCCAGCAGCTTGGGACTTGGCGAGCAGTACTTC
CASSLGLGEQYF
>NA|TRBV13|NA|TRBJ1-3
TGTGCCAGCAGCCGCTTTGGCCTTTCTTCTGGAAACACCATATATTTT
CASSRFGLSSGNTIYF
>NA|TRBV5-6|few|TRBJ2-7
TGTGCCAGCAGCTTGTCGGGGGATTATAAGCAGTACTTC
CASSLSGDYKQYF
>NA|TRBV29-1|NA|TRBJ1-1
TGCAGCGTTAAAGGGGAGGTCTTACTAGAGACTGAAGCTTTCTTT
CSVKGEVLLETEAFF
>NA|TRBV4-3|NA|TRBJ2-3
TGCGCCAGCAGCCAAGGGAACACAGATACGCAGTATTTT
CASSQGNTDTQYF
>TRBD1|TRBV27|once|TRBJ1-5
TGTGCCAGCAGAGGCGCAGGGGGGCAGCCCCAGCATTTT
CASRGAGGQPQHF
>NA|TRBV14|few|TRBJ2-6
TGTGCCAGCAGCCAACGAGGGTATGGGGCCAACGTCCTGACTTTC
CASSQRGYGANVLTF
>TRBD1|TRBV27|NA|TRBJ2-2
TGTGCCAGCGGACAGGGGCCCGGGGAGCTGTTTTTT
CASGQGPGELFF
>NA|TRBV23-1|few|TRBJ1-5
TGCGCCAGCAGTCAATCGCCCCCACGACTAGGATCGAGTAATAGCAATCAGCCCCAGCATTTT
CASSQSPPRLGSSNSNQPQHF
>NA|TRBV7-6|NA|TRBJ1-6
TGTGCCAGCAGCGCCCAACCGGGGGCCCATGATTCACCCCTCCACTTT
CASSAQPGAHDSPLHF
>NA|TRBV6-5|NA|TRBJ2-5
TGTGCCAGCGCGAGTCAGGGGATAATGGAGACCCAGTACTTC
CASASQGIMETQYF
>NA|TRBV19|NA|TRBJ1-5
TGTGCCAGTAGTATACGGGACTACAATCAGCCCCAGCATTTT
CASSIRDYNQPQHF
>TRBD1|TRBV4-1|NA|TRBJ2-7
TGCGCCAGCAGCCCGGGACAGGGGGCGCGCGAGCAGTACTTC
CASSPGQGAREQYF
>NA|TRBV6-5|NA|TRBJ1-1
TGTGCCAGCAGTTCCCTTAGGAGGGATTGGAACACTGAAGCTTTCTTT
CASSSLRRDWNTEAFF
>NA|TRBV9|NA|TRBJ1-1
TGTGCCAGCAGCGTAGACACGGGGCTGATGGGCATGAACACTGAAGCTTTCTTT
CASSVDTGLMGMNTEAFF
>TRBD1|TRBV27|NA|TRBJ1-5
TGTGCCAGCAGTCTGGGCAGGGGGACGAATCAGCCCCAGCATTTT
CASSLGRGTNQPQHF
>TRBD2|TRBV6-4|medium-sized|TRBJ2-2
TGTGCCAGCAGTGACGGGACTAGCACCGGGGAGCTGTTTTTT
CASSDGTSTGELFF
>NA|TRBV9|many|TRBJ2-2
TGTGCCAGCAGCGTAAGTAGGACGAGGGCGGACACCGGGGAGCTGTTTTTT
CASSVSRTRADTGELFF
>NA|TRBV27|NA|TRBJ1-1
TGTGCCAGCAGTCTGGAGGGCCGGAACACTGAAGCTTTCTTT
CASSLEGRNTEAFF
>TRBD1|TRBV19|NA|TRBJ2-5
TGTGCCAGTAGTCTGGGGACAGGCTCGCCGGAGACCCAGTACTTC
CASSLGTGSPETQYF
>TRBD1|TRBV13|NA|TRBJ1-2
TGTGCCAGCAGCGCTTATCCCAGGGGGCGTACCGGGGAGGACTACACCTTC
CASSAYPRGRTGEDYTF
>NA|TRBV11-2|NA|TRBJ1-1
TGTGCCAGTGACATTGTGGGGCCTGAAGCTTTCTTT
CASDIVGPEAFF
>NA|TRBV30|NA|TRBJ1-2
TGTGCCTGGAGTGTACTGATTCCACGACTCGACTTC
CAWSVLIPRLDF
>TRBD1|TRBV5-6|NA|TRBJ1-6
TGTGCCAGCAGCTTTGCGTCAGGGGGAAGGCATTCACCCCTCCACTTT
CASSFASGGRHSPLHF
>NA|TRBV5-1|once|TRBJ2-3
TGCGCCAGCAGCCAGAACCCTCTTAAAGATACGCAGTATTTT
CASSQNPLKDTQYF
>TRBD2|TRBV6-4|medium-sized|TRBJ2-1
TGTGCCAGCAGTGACGGACTAGCGGGCAATGAGCAGTTCTTC
CASSDGLAGNEQFF